A single sample gave rise to the 20 T cell receptor beta chains below, sequenced in a study of blood T cells in healthy people across ages. A sample-barcoded 5' primer and a J-beta primer mix were used in a second PCR of roughly 6 to 11 cycles. TCRdb analysed the 5' RACE reads with MiXCR anew, one entry per CDR3 protein. The sample consists of approximately 1.5 million distinct CDR3 sequences, about 35% of them appearing once. The sequenced sample consisted of blood. These receptors all stem from a woman aged 25 to 39 in good health.

The V and J genes are TRBV5-1 and TRBJ1-2; no definite D call. V lost 0 bases, J lost 1 base, and 10 bases lay in between. CDR1 and CDR2 (germline): SGHRS, YFSETQ. The CDR3 is 15 amino acids. For the CDR3, the DNA is TGCGCCAGCAGCTTGGCCTTCAGCTTTAACTATGGCTACACCTTC. Protein product: CASSLAFSFNYGYTF. Variable domain in full (rest from reference TRBV5-1 and TRBJ1-2): KAGVTQTPRYLIKTRGQQVTLSCSPISGHRSVSWYQQTPGQGLQFLFEYFSETQRNKGNFPGRFSGRQFSNSRSEMNVSTLELGDSALYLCASSLAFSFNYGYTFGSGTRLTVV.

This rearrangement joins TRBV20-1 to TRBJ2-5; D remains ambiguous. The CDR3 consists of 14 residues. V was trimmed by 6 bases and J by 2 bases, leaving 16 bases between them. CDR1 and CDR2 (germline): DFQATT, SNEGSKA (reference sequence). The CDR3 bases are TGCAGTGCCCTGAGCCAAAGTGGACAAGAGACCCAGTACTTC. Translating it yields CSALSQSGQETQYF.

The chain employs TRBV7-9 and TRBJ1-1, with a tentative D call TRBD1 (6 bases). The CDR3 totals 12 residues. The V end lost 2 bases, the J end lost 11 bases, and 12 bases lay between the germline ends. Germline assignment: CDR1 SEHNR and CDR2 FQNEAQ (reference sequence). CDR3 protein: CASSLLGQSAFF. The CDR3 bases are TGTGCCAGCAGCTTATTAGGACAGAGCGCTTTCTTT.

This chain's CDR3 is CASNDRETQYF. CDR3 coding DNA: TGTGCCAGCAACGACAGGGAGACCCAGTACTTC. The chain joins TRBV28 to TRBJ2-5, with D perhaps TRBD1 (6 bases). V lost 7 bases, J lost 5 bases, and 8 bases lay in between. The length of the CDR3 is 11 residues. The germline V gene encodes CDR1 MDHEN and CDR2 SYDVKM.

This clonotype was counted at least ten times. The V call is TRBV4-1, the J call TRBJ2-5; 9 bases fit TRBD2. Unmatched junction bases numbered 6, after V lost 0 bases and J lost 4 bases. The V gene's germline CDR1 is MGHRA and CDR2 YSYEKL. CDR3 length: 16 residues. The DNA for the CDR3 is TGCGCCAGCAGCCAAGATTTGGGACTAGCTGGAGAGACCCAGTACTTC. This codes for CASSQDLGLAGETQYF.

J is TRBJ2-1 and V is TRBV5-5, with 7 bases identical to TRBD2. The CDR3 covers 18 residues. The germline V gene has CDR1 SGHKS and CDR2 YYEKEE (reference sequence). Trimming removed 1 base from V and 4 bases from J; junction bases left unmatched: 14. CDR3 residues: CASSLKPSGHRSYNEQFF. The CDR3 nucleotides read TGTGCCAGCAGCTTGAAGCCTAGCGGTCATAGGAGTTACAATGAGCAGTTCTTC.

The rearrangement uses TRBV5-1 and TRBJ1-2; a weak D match, TRBD1 (6 bases). Trimming left V 3 bases short and J 4 bases short, with 16 bases between. CDR1 SGHRS and CDR2 YFSETQ come from the germline V gene. The length of the CDR3 is 15 residues. The CDR3 DNA follows: TGCGCCAGCAGCTCGGAAATGGGACACCTCTATGGCTACACCTTC. Its protein product is CASSSEMGHLYGYTF.

This clonotype was counted many times. The rearrangement uses TRBV4-1 and TRBJ2-7, with 12 bases aligning to TRBD2. Losses at the gene ends were 3 bases for V and 3 bases for J; bases not matched to a gene: 0. The length of the CDR3 is 14 residues. Germline V CDR1 and CDR2: MGHRA, YSYEKL. The CDR3 nucleotides read TGCGCCAGCAGCCAGACTAGCGGGGGCTACGAGCAGTACTTC. Residues: CASSQTSGGYEQYF.

This chain links TRBV6-1 with TRBJ2-7, with D possibly TRBD2 on 6 matching bases. Germline V lookup: CDR1 MNHNS, CDR2 SASEGT. This CDR3 is 14 amino acids long. Between the trimmed V and J ends, which lost 0 bases and 3 bases, there was a span of 9 bases. In DNA form, the CDR3 reads TGTGCCAGCAGTGAAGCGGGCGGGAACTACGAGCAGTACTTC. It encodes CASSEAGGNYEQYF.

Worth noting for this clonotype: This may be a read error: a much more frequent sequence differs by one nucleotide. This chain joins TRBV7-2 and TRBJ2-3, with D possibly being TRBD2 (6 bases). This CDR3 region has 17 residues. Trimming cost V 2 bases and J 0 bases, with 15 bases left between them. Germline CDR1 reads SGHTA; CDR2 reads FQGNSA. The CDR3 sequence: CASSLQMEGLSTDTQYF. The CDR3 DNA is TGTGCCAGCAGCTTACAGATGGAGGGCCTAAGCACAGATACGCAGTATTTT.

Note on this clonotype: This may stem from a read error, because a much larger clone lies one nucleotide away. This chain links TRBV13 with TRBJ2-5; no firm D call. Near its end, the DNA agrees better with TRBJ2-1, so the J call may be wrong. Germline CDR1 and CDR2: PRHDT and FYEKMQ (reference sequence). The CDR3 length is 12 residues. Here the CDR3 reads CASSDPQETQFF. The CDR3 bases are TGTGCCAGCAGCGACCCTCAAGAGACCCAGTTCTTC.

V usage is TRBV5-4 and J usage is TRBJ2-5, with 7 bases aligning to TRBD2. The DNA end is a closer match to TRBJ2-7, so the J assignment may be wrong. CDR1 is SGHNT, CDR2 YYREEE, per germline (reference sequence). This CDR3 region has 15 residues. CDR3: CASSPDSSGTIEQYF. CDR3 nucleotides: TGTGCCAGCAGCCCGGACTCCAGCGGGACGATCGAGCAGTACTTC.

This clonotype was detected only a few times. CDR3 in amino acids: CASSTKKRDSTQYF. For the CDR3, the DNA is TGTGCCAGCAGCACAAAAAAGCGGGATAGTACCCAGTACTTC. This sequence joins TRBV7-2 and TRBJ2-5; 7 nucleotides align to TRBD2. Trimming cost V 5 bases and J 8 bases; bases outside gene matches: 11. CDR1 SGHTA and CDR2 FQGNSA come from the germline V gene. The CDR3 sequence is 14 residues long.

In the case of this clonotype: A much more abundant neighbour one base away suggests this may be a read error. The rearrangement uses TRBV6-6 and TRBJ1-2; unclear D gene. This CDR3 region has 12 residues. Germline V gene lookup returns CDR1 MNHNY and CDR2 SVGAGI (reference sequence). V was shortened by 8 bases and J by 8 bases, with 15 bases between the two germline ends. The CDR3 is CASGPGPGGYTF. As DNA, the CDR3 is TGTGCCAGCGGCCCAGGACCCGGGGGCTACACCTTC.

The chain employs TRBV28 and TRBJ1-2, with D perhaps matching TRBD1 (6 bases). The CDR3 contains 15 residues. Germline V gene sequence: CDR1 MDHEN, CDR2 SYDVKM. V lost 3 bases to trimming and J lost 0 bases, with 11 bases between them. The CDR3 DNA follows: TGTGCCAGCAGTTTGCGACAGGAGACTAACTATGGCTACACCTTC. Translating it yields CASSLRQETNYGYTF.

This clonotype was counted only a few times. This chain connects TRBV10-3 to TRBJ1-6, with a weak D call TRBD1 (6 bases). Trimming stripped 0 bases from V and 10 bases from J, with 19 bases between. Per the germline V gene, CDR1 is ENHRY and CDR2 is SYGVKD. The CDR3 is 17 residues long. Written as DNA, the CDR3 is TGTGCCATCAGTGAGTCATCTGGGCTCCAGGGGAAATCACCCCTCCACTTT. Amino acid sequence: CAISESSGLQGKSPLHF.

In this sample, this clonotype turned up a few times. The genes are TRBV5-1 and TRBJ2-2, with D uncertain. The germline V gene has CDR1 SGHRS and CDR2 YFSETQ. Trimming cost V 0 bases and J 8 bases, with 17 bases left between them. The CDR3 totals 16 residues. The CDR3 loop reads CASSLGSKVLTGELFF. The DNA of the CDR3 is TGCGCCAGCAGCTTGGGTTCGAAGGTCCTAACTGGGGAGCTGTTTTTT.

This clonotype came up many times. The chain has TRBV12-3 or TRBV12-4 and TRBJ2-7; D may correspond to TRBD1 or TRBD2 (5 bases each). The CDR3 runs 12 residues. The V end lost 6 bases, the J end lost 7 bases, and 13 bases lay between the germline ends. Written as DNA, the CDR3 is TGTGCCAGCAGCCGGGGACCGGGGGAGCAGTACTTC. It codes for CASSRGPGEQYF.

The chain has TRBV20-1 and TRBJ2-3, with D tentatively TRBD1 or TRBD2 (7 bases each). V gave up 2 bases and J gave up 5 bases, with 14 bases separating them. The CDR3 totals 14 residues. CDR1 and CDR2 from the germline V gene are DFQATT and SNEGSKA (reference sequence). The CDR3 DNA is TGCAGTGCTAGACAGGGGGAGGGGCGAGATACGCAGTATTTT. Its translation: CSARQGEGRDTQYF.

V usage is TRBV3-1 and J usage is TRBJ1-2; the match to TRBD1 covers 7 bases. V gave up 5 bases and J gave up 0 bases; unmatched junction bases: 9. The CDR3 is made up of 16 amino acids. CDR1 and CDR2 from the germline V gene are LGHDT and YNNKEL (reference sequence). CDR3 nucleotide sequence: TGTGCCAGCAGCAAAGGGACAGAGCCCACTAACTATGGCTACACCTTC. Translation gives CASSKGTEPTNYGYTF.